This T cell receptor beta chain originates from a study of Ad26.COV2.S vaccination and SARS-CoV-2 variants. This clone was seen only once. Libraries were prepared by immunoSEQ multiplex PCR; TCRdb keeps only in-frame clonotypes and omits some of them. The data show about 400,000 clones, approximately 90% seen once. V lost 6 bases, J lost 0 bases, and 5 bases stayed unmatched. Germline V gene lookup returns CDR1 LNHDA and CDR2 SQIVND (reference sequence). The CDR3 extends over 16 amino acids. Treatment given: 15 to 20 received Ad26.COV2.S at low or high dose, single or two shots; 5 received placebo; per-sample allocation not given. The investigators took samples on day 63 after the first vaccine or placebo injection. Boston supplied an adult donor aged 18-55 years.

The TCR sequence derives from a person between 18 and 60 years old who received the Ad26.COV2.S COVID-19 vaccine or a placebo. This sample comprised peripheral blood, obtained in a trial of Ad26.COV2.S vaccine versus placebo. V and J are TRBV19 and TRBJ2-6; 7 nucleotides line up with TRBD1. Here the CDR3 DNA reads TGTGCCAGTAGCTCGACAGGGACCTCTGGGGCCAACGTCCTGACTTTC. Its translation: CASSSTGTSGANVLTF. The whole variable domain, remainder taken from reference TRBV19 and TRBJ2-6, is DGGITQSPKYLFRKEGQNVTLSCEQNLNHDAMYWYRQDPGQGLRLIYYSQIVNDFQKGDIAEGYSVSREKKESFPLTVTSAQKNPTAFYLCASSSTGTSGANVLTFGAGSRLTVL.